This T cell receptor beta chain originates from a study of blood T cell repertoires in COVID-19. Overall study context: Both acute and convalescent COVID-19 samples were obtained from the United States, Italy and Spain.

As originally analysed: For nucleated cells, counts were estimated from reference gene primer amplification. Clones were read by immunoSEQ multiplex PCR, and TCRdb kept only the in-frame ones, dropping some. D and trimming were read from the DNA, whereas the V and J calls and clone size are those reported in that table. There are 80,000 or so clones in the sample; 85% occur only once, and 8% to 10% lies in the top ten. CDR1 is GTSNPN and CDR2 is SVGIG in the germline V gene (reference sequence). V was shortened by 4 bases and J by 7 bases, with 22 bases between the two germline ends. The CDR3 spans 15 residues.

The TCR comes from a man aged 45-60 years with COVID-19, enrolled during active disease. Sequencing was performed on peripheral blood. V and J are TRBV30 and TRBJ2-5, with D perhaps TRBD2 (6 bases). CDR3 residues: CAWTFLGGSRGTQYF. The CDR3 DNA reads TGTGCCTGGACCTTCCTGGGGGGTTCCCGAGGGACCCAGTACTTC. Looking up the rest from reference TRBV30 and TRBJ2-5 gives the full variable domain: SQTIHQWPATLVQPVGSPLSLECTVEGTSNPNLYWYRQAAGRGLQLLFYSVGIGQISSEVPQNLSASRPQDRQFILSSKKLLLSDSGFYLCAWTFLGGSRGTQYFGPGTRLLVL.